This T cell receptor (beta chain) came from a study of blood T cells in healthy people across ages. Study outcomes and limitations: CMV status of donors was unknown, possibly confounding expanded clonotype changes. Any conclusive comparison of naive versus antigen-experienced cells was prevented by using unsorted PBMCs. With age, beta diversity per million T cells declined roughly linearly, significantly by 40. Estimates drawn from one million T cells were deemed to understate diversity.

In the case of this clonotype: The antigen is undetermined.

The second PCR ran roughly 7 to 12 cycles with a sample-barcoded 5' primer and J-beta primers. TCRdb processed the 5' RACE reads anew with MiXCR; each CDR3 protein has one entry. The sample holds over 950,000 distinct CDR3 sequences, less than 45% seen once. The V segment lost 0 bases and the J segment 1 base; nucleotides outside the gene matches: 7. This CDR3 region has 17 residues. The germline CDR1 and CDR2 sequences are SGHVS and FNYEAQ. This TCR came from a man aged 18 to 35 in good health. The specimen was blood. This chain uses TRBV7-6 with TRBJ2-3, with 7 bases fitting TRBD2. The CDR3 sequence: CASSLATSAGGTDTQYF. DNA of the CDR3: TGTGCCAGCAGCTTAGCGACGTCGGCGGGGGGCACAGATACGCAGTATTTT.